This TCR beta chain was retrieved from a study of blood T cell repertoires in COVID-19 (TCRdb year 2020). Concerning the study at large: Samples covering the acute and convalescent phases of COVID-19 were provided by collaborators in the United States, Italy and Spain. The prospective study material was composed of cDNA or gDNA derived from T cells, B-cell-depleted T cells, or PBMCs. Subjects who had been exposed to COVID-19, were actively infected with it, or had recovered from it provided the deeply sampled blood TCRbeta repertoires that made up the dataset. The repertoires were made available in a free public database intended to serve as a resource for research on the immune response to SARS-CoV-2. Samples were obtained from the ongoing ImmuneRACE study (first 160 participants) and from 1,200 or so subjects provided by 6 global collaborators. Sample metadata almost always included a de-identified subject ID, COVID-19 status, age in years and sex. Where HLA class I and class II types were available, the types were taken from metadata supplied by the sample provider, not from assay-based typing. Paper-wide results and their limitations: The quantity of clinical and demographic metadata differed by source and by participant and was supplied without curation.

TCRbeta CDR3 regions were amplified from genomic DNA using the immunoSEQ Assay, a bias-controlled multiplex PCR. The paper's processing steps were these. Nucleated cell counts per sample were estimated from amplification of reference gene primers within the assay. Sequence reads were collapsed and filtered to measure the absolute abundance of every unique TCRbeta CDR3 rearrangement. Productive Simpson clonality was computed per sample as the square root of Simpson's diversity index over productive rearrangements. This is the immuneACCESS table as TCRdb keeps it, with only in-frame sequences that have V and J called. A part of the clones is gone; compared with another copy, unresolved V genes explain less than half, and the rest is unexplained. The V and J calls and the clone size are those of that table, but D and trimming were determined from the DNA. This sample has around 300,000 clones in its table, and about nine tenths of those were observed once. The top ten hold 3% of the sample.

The germline V gene encodes CDR1 MDHEN and CDR2 SYDVKM. Relative to germline, V is 7 bases shorter and J is 5 bases shorter, with 15 bases between their ends. Its CDR3 holds 14 amino acids, cysteine through phenylalanine. Of all the DNA, just the CDR3 is kept, 42 bases in frame from base 1. Participants in the prospective study were enrolled through a virtual design, were aged about 18 to 90 years, and lived in some 24 United States geographic areas. Cohort assignment in the prospective study relied on participant-reported clinical history from a screening survey and a study questionnaire. Recovered participants in ImmuneRACE Cohort 3 were defined by two consecutive negative NP/OP PCR tests, clearance by a healthcare professional, or resolution of symptoms. Each participant in the prospective study had whole blood, serum and a nasopharyngeal or oropharyngeal swab collected by mobile phlebotomists. Additional blood draws and questionnaires over an approximately 2-month period could optionally be provided by prospective study participants. Before DNA extraction, prospective study blood samples were shipped either frozen or at room temperature.

About this clone itself: The antigen it binds to is not known. No per-base quality is available; no much larger clone lies one base away.

This chain joins TRBV28 to TRBJ1-5; 5 matching bases give a weak D call of TRBD1. The receptor comes from a woman aged 50 to 65 who had recovered from COVID-19. The material sequenced was PBMCs or T cells enriched from blood (not recorded which). The CDR3 region has the sequence CASTVEGSDQPQHF. The DNA reads TGTGCCAGCACGGTGGAGGGGTCCGATCAGCCCCAGCATTTT.